The next 15 T cell receptor beta chains were all read from a single sample in a study of tumor and adjacent non-tumor tissue in lung cancer. RNA was extracted from bulk tissue without any cell sorting. A modified ARM-PCR protocol with three rounds of nested PCR amplified TCRbeta. From the multiplex PCR reads, TCRdb called clonotypes with MiXCR, one entry per CDR3 protein. The profile shows under 140,000 distinct CDR3 sequences, 84% of them singletons. Source material: lung tumor tissue. These receptors came from a man between 65 and 85 years old with non-small cell lung cancer.

About this clonotype: One junction end does not reproduce the germline sequence, and a read error may be involved. V gene TRBV11-3 combines with J gene TRBJ2-1; 10 bases agree with TRBD2. This CDR3 spans 17 amino acids. Germline values: CDR1 SGHNT, CDR2 YENEEA. CDR3 nucleotides: TGTGCCAGCAGCCTCCTAGGGACTAGCGCGGGCTATAATGAGCAGTTTTTC. Translated: CASSLLGTSAGYNEQFF.

Comment on this clonotype: Germline is not matched at one junction end, which may reflect a read error. This chain connects TRBV11-3 to TRBJ2-7; tentatively, D is TRBD2 (6 bases). Germline assignment: CDR1 SGHNT and CDR2 YENEEA. CDR3 length: 14 amino acids. CDR3 DNA: TGTGTCAGCAGCTTGTCGGCGGGGTCATACGAGCAGTATTTC. Translating gives CVSSLSAGSYEQYF.

About this clonotype: A junction boundary mismatches the germline segment, possibly from a read error. V usage is TRBV5-1 and J usage is TRBJ1-6, with TRBD1 as a possible D gene (5 bases). The CDR3 sequence is 16 residues long. In germline, CDR1 is SGHRS, CDR2 YFSETQ. The CDR3 DNA sequence: TGCACCAGCAGCTTTGGAACGGGGGTTAAAAATTCACCCCTCCACTTT. Translated, it gives CTSSFGTGVKNSPLHF.

The V and J genes are TRBV10-1 and TRBJ1-2, with TRBD1 as a possible D gene (6 bases). The CDR3 runs 15 residues. The germline CDR1 and CDR2 sequences are WNHNN and SYGVQD (reference sequence). This CDR3 reads CLSSESTGQPYGYTF. CDR3 bases: TGCCTCAGCAGTGAGTCGACAGGCCAACCATATGGCTACACCTTC.

Details on this clonotype: An end of the junction does not agree with germline; a read error may underlie this. The chain employs TRBV6-6 and TRBJ1-5; maybe TRBD1 (5 bases). The CDR3 is made up of 18 amino acids. Germline V gives CDR1 MNHNY, CDR2 SVGAGI (reference sequence). CDR3 in DNA: TGTGCCAGCAGTTACTTCGGGTGGAGACAGAATAGTAATCAGTCCCAGCATTTT. Protein product: CASSYFGWRQNSNQSQHF.

This clonotype was recorded only once. A clone one base away is much larger, so this may be a read error. The gene calls are TRBV20-1 and TRBJ2-3; 9 positions match TRBD1. This CDR3 is built from 15 residues. Germline loops: CDR1 DFQATT, CDR2 SNEGSKA (reference sequence). The CDR3 reads CSAGFGTGRRDRQYF. The CDR3 DNA follows: TGCAGTGCTGGATTCGGGACAGGGCGTAGGGATAGGCAGTATTTT.

Of note for this clonotype: A read error may account for a junction end that differs from germline. The rearrangement joins TRBV29-1 to TRBJ2-5; 8 nucleotides line up with TRBD2. Germline CDR1 SQVTM, CDR2 ANQGSEA. This CDR3 spans 14 amino acids. The CDR3 region is CRVGVLAVGETQYF. The CDR3 nucleotides read TGCAGAGTTGGTGTACTAGCGGTGGGAGAGACCCAGTACTTC.

A few counts support this clonotype. Written as DNA, the CDR3 is TGTGCCAGCTCACGATCCGGGACAGGGGTAATATCCTATGGCTACACCTTC. As protein: CASSRSGTGVISYGYTF. This rearrangement joins TRBV18 to TRBJ1-2, with TRBD1 matching 10 bases. Per the germline V gene, CDR1 is KGHSH and CDR2 is LQKENI. V lost 4 bases and J lost 4; bases outside the gene matches: 12. The CDR3 consists of 17 residues.

Concerning this clonotype: The junction departs from germline at one end; a sequencing error may be responsible. V gene TRBV6-5 combines with J gene TRBJ2-2; D is unresolved. Germline loops: CDR1 MNHEY, CDR2 SVGAGI. The CDR3 has 15 residues. The CDR3 nucleotides read TGTGCCAGTAGTTACCGGGCCATGAGTACCGGGGAGCTGTTTTTT. This sequence encodes CASSYRAMSTGELFF.

The V gene is TRBV20-1, the J gene TRBJ1-1; the D gene is possibly TRBD1 (6 bases). Germline CDR1 DFQATT, CDR2 SNEGSKA (reference sequence). CDR3 length: 15 amino acids. V lost 3 bases and J 7 bases, leaving 21 bases between the germline ends. This CDR3 reads CSARHYIRMDSEAFF. Here the CDR3 DNA reads TGCAGTGCTAGGCACTACATAAGAATGGACAGTGAAGCTTTCTTT.

In regard to this clonotype: A much larger clone lies a single base off, so this may be a read error. Because it lacks the conserved phenylalanine or tryptophan at the end, this CDR3 is likely a read error. The chain links TRBV25-1 to TRBJ1-2, with D tentatively TRBD1 (5 bases). From germline, CDR1 is MGHDK and CDR2 SYGVNS. CDR3 size: 16 residues. V was cut by 3 bases and J by 2 bases, with 16 bases left in between. CDR3 in amino acids: CASSEGTRRVNYGYTL. In DNA, the CDR3 is TGTGCCAGCAGTGAGGGGACTCGACGGGTCAACTATGGCTACACCTTA.

This clonotype turned up a few times. It may be a read error: a sequence one base away is much more abundant. The chain employs TRBV6-2 or TRBV6-3 and TRBJ2-7; 8 nucleotides align to TRBD1. The CDR3 covers 13 residues. V was pared by 7 bases and J by 3 bases, with 5 bases of the junction left unmatched. Germline V CDR1 and CDR2: MNHEY, SVGEGT. Here the CDR3 reads CASIQGADYEQYF. CDR3 bases: TGTGCCAGCATCCAGGGGGCCGACTACGAGCAGTACTTC.

The V call is TRBV11-1, the J call TRBJ1-1; D may be TRBD1 (6 bases). The CDR3 totals 14 residues. Germline lookup yields CDR1 SGHAT and CDR2 FQDESV (reference sequence). Deletions cut 6 bases from V and 4 bases from J, with 15 bases between. The CDR3 nucleotides are TGTGCCAGCAGTCATGGGACAAGGATCACTGAAGCTTTCTTT. This codes for CASSHGTRITEAFF. Filled out from reference TRBV11-1 and TRBJ1-1, the complete variable domain reads EAEVAQSPRYKITEKSQAVAFWCDPISGHATLYWYRQILGQGPELLVQFQDESVVDDSQLPKDRFSAERLKGVDSTLKIQPAELGDSAMYLCASSHGTRITEAFFGQGTRLTVV.

Concerning this clonotype: This is likely a read error, given that the CDR3 carries no conserved phenylalanine or tryptophan at its end. The CDR3 here is CANSLYRYGYTS. CDR3 sequence (DNA): TGTGCCAATAGCTTATACAGATATGGCTACACCTCC. The chain links TRBV11-1 to TRBJ1-2; D unresolved. The CDR3 has 12 residues. CDR1 SGHAT and CDR2 FQDESV come from the germline V gene (reference sequence). V lost 10 bases to trimming and J lost 5 bases, with 14 bases between them.

This clonotype was found once. The CDR3 does not end in the conserved phenylalanine or tryptophan, so this is likely a read error. No DNA is shown, since the ends of the CDR3 on it are uncertain; the CDR3 is the one TCRdb lists. This sequence joins TRBV13 and TRBJ2-7; no check of the table's D call, TRBD2, against the DNA was made. CDR1 and CDR2 from the germline V gene are PRHDT and FYEKMQ (reference sequence). The CDR3 is 16 amino acids long, termini counted. The CDR3 reads CASSLGAGVLSYEQYL.